This entry describes one TCR beta chain. Its matching antigen is unknown. The germline gives CDR1 SGHVS, CDR2 FQNEAQ. V was trimmed by 1 base and J by 2 bases, leaving 14 bases between them. The CDR3 consists of 16 residues. This sample stems from a study of cytomegalovirus exposure and HLA in healthy donors. Overall study context: In terms of ancestry, the Caucasian-associated cluster contained roughly 81% of the approximately 400 genotyped donors.

Points from the study as a whole: Some highly shared sequence variants likely arose as a pipeline artifact. A missense DCLRE1C variant was associated with V- and J-gene trimming of TCR beta chains in a later analysis, and an independent cohort replicated the association.

The PCR made use of 60 Vbeta and 13 Jbeta primers. Sequencing used immunoSEQ multiplex PCR; TCRdb keeps in-frame clones, though not all of them. The data show about 98,000 clones, 81% seen once. The chain carries TRBV7-8 and TRBJ2-5, with D unclear. This clonotype was sampled from a man aged 35-49 years in good health and CMV-seronegative. Sequencing input: PBMCs. CDR3 coding DNA: TGTGCCAGCAGCTTAGGACGGAGCGAACCTCAAGAGACCCAGTACTTC. Translation: CASSLGRSEPQETQYF.